This T cell receptor (beta chain) was sequenced for a study of blood T cell repertoires in COVID-19. Across 20 to 25 US areas, participants ranged in age from 18 to 89 years. Each participant's cohort was designated according to participant-reported clinical history. Sequenced by immunoSEQ multiplex PCR; TCRdb stores in-frame clones only, minus some. The repertoire includes around 300,000 clones, 85% to 90% of them detected once, and roughly 1.5% sits in the top ten. The CDR3 has 16 amino acids. V lost 0 bases, J lost 0 bases, and 9 bases lay in between. Germline V gene data show CDR1 as MNHEY and CDR2 as SVGEGT.

The chain couples TRBV6-2 or TRBV6-3 to TRBJ2-1; the D is unclear. The receptor comes from a woman younger than 35 with acute COVID-19. Sequenced sample: PBMCs or T cells enriched from blood (not recorded which). The CDR3 DNA reads TGTGCCAGCAGTTACTCAGTCCTGAGCTCCTACAATGAGCAGTTCTTC. Protein: CASSYSVLSSYNEQFF.